The 16 T cell receptor beta chains in this list originate from one sample, sequenced in a study of shared clonotypes between healthy human individuals (dated by TCRdb to the early 2020s). The library came from the immunoSEQ multiplex PCR assay. The table was pulled from immuneACCESS by TCRdb, which kept in-frame rearrangements only. Such tables lose some clones; where checked, under half of the loss comes from unresolved V genes, and the rest has no known cause. The sample table holds about 2 million clones, of which 90% to 95% were seen once. The ten largest clones add up to roughly 0.13% of the sample. Material: naive CD4+ T cells sorted from blood. This specimen's cell subset or site label, interpreted: CD45RA+ positively selected. Receptors were obtained from a man younger than 30 in good health.

V is TRBV5-1 and J is TRBJ2-5, with D perhaps matching TRBD1 (5 bases). The CDR3 is 12 amino acids. Trimming stripped 5 bases from V and 5 bases from J, with 10 bases between. Per the germline V gene, CDR1 is SGHRS and CDR2 is YFSETQ. This CDR3 reads CASRLQGETQYF. The CDR3 DNA reads TGCGCCAGCAGATTGCAGGGTGAGACCCAGTACTTC.

The genes are TRBV5-4 and TRBJ2-7; 7 positions agree with TRBD1. Germline V CDR1 and CDR2: SGHNT, YYREEE (reference sequence). The CDR3 length is 14 residues. V was pared by 2 bases and J by 2 bases, with 4 bases of the junction left unmatched. The CDR3 DNA sequence: TGTGCCAGCAGCTTTACAGGGGTGGCCTACGAGCAGTACTTC. Amino acid sequence: CASSFTGVAYEQYF.

Comment on this clone: The same CDR3 can be traced to other DNA sequences in this sample. The chain joins TRBV2 to TRBJ1-5; D is ambiguous. This CDR3 spans 12 amino acids. The germline V gene has CDR1 SNHLY and CDR2 FYNNEI. V was trimmed by 9 bases and J by 0 bases, leaving 6 bases between them. CDR3 in amino acids: CASSYSNQPQHF. Here the CDR3 DNA reads TGTGCCAGTTCCTATAGCAATCAGCCCCAGCATTTT. The variable domain in full, with the rest retrieved from reference TRBV2 and TRBJ1-5, is EPEVTQTPSHQVTQMGQEVILRCVPISNHLYFYWYRQILGQKVEFLVSFYNNEISEKSEIFDDQFSVERPDGSNFTLKIRSTKLEDSAMYFCASSYSNQPQHFGDGTRLSIL.

This chain uses TRBV29-1 with TRBJ1-1; 12 positions match TRBD1. This CDR3 comprises 15 residues. Germline V gene data show CDR1 as SQVTM and CDR2 as ANQGSEA. V lost 7 bases to trimming and J lost 6 bases; unmatched junction nucleotides: 12. The DNA for the CDR3 is TGCAGCGGGAGGGACAGGGGGCTAAGATGGGCTGAAGCTTTCTTT. It specifies CSGRDRGLRWAEAFF.

Details on this clone: The sample contains more than one DNA sequence encoding this CDR3. The chain joins TRBV29-1 to TRBJ2-3; D is unclear. V was clipped by 3 bases and J by 2 bases, with 6 bases between them. This CDR3 comprises 12 residues. Germline CDR1 is SQVTM and CDR2 is ANQGSEA. The CDR3: CSVEVLTDTQYF. CDR3 bases: TGCAGCGTTGAGGTTCTCACAGATACGCAGTATTTT.

The rearrangement uses TRBV10-3 and TRBJ1-2; the match to TRBD1 covers 9 bases. The junction had 5 bases not matched to a gene; V was cut back by 5 bases and J by 7 bases. The CDR3 extends over 13 amino acids. Germline V gene data show CDR1 as ENHRY and CDR2 as SYGVKD. The CDR3 reads CAISPDRGGGYTF. Written as DNA, the CDR3 is TGTGCCATCAGTCCGGACAGGGGAGGTGGCTACACCTTC.

V gene TRBV9 combines with J gene TRBJ2-2, with D possibly being TRBD1 or TRBD2 (5 bases each). CDR1 and CDR2 (germline): SGDLS, YYNGEE. Trimming removed 4 bases at V and 1 base at J, with 11 bases between. The CDR3 sequence is 15 residues long. In DNA, the CDR3 is TGTGCCAGCAGCACCGGGACGATGAACACCGGGGAGCTGTTTTTT. Translated, it gives CASSTGTMNTGELFF. The whole variable domain, remainder taken from reference TRBV9 and TRBJ2-2, is DSGVTQTPKHLITATGQRVTLRCSPRSGDLSVYWYQQSLDQGLQFLIQYYNGEERAKGNILERFSAQQFPDLHSELNLSSLELGDSALYFCASSTGTMNTGELFFGEGSRLTVL.

This chain uses TRBV10-2 with TRBJ1-5; possibly TRBD1 for D (6 bases). The CDR3 loop spans 15 amino acids. Germline V CDR1 and CDR2: WSHSY, SAAADI. Trimming shortened V by 2 bases and J by 5 bases, and 13 bases separated the two germline ends. The CDR3 here is CASSEGRWGHQPQHF. The CDR3 nucleotides are TGCGCCAGCAGTGAGGGTAGGTGGGGGCATCAGCCCCAGCATTTT.

The J gene is TRBJ1-1, the V gene TRBV28, with TRBD1 identical over 9 bases. CDR3 length: 17 residues. Trimming removed 2 bases from V and 5 bases from J; junction bases left unmatched: 12. Germline V CDR1 and CDR2: MDHEN, SYDVKM. As DNA, the CDR3 is TGTGCCAGCAGTTTAAGGCTGGGGACAGGGCTGGAAACTGAAGCTTTCTTT. It translates to CASSLRLGTGLETEAFF.

The rearrangement joins TRBV19 to TRBJ2-3; a possible D gene is TRBD1 (6 bases). Germline values: CDR1 LNHDA, CDR2 SQIVND (reference sequence). CDR3 size: 15 residues. V lost 1 base and J 2 bases, leaving 10 bases between the germline ends. CDR3 coding DNA: TGTGCCAGTAGTATAGCTCACAGGGCCACAGATACGCAGTATTTT. Its protein product is CASSIAHRATDTQYF. The full variable domain, with the rest looked up from reference TRBV19 and TRBJ2-3, is DGGITQSPKYLFRKEGQNVTLSCEQNLNHDAMYWYRQDPGQGLRLIYYSQIVNDFQKGDIAEGYSVSREKKESFPLTVTSAQKNPTAFYLCASSIAHRATDTQYFGPGTRLTVL.

The V call is TRBV19, the J call TRBJ2-1; TRBD2 might be the D (6 bases). The CDR3 loop spans 13 amino acids. Germline V lookup: CDR1 LNHDA, CDR2 SQIVND (reference sequence). V lost 8 bases and J 4 bases, leaving 12 bases between the germline ends. The CDR3 DNA is TGTGCCAGTCAGGCGGGGAATTACAATGAGCAGTTCTTC. This translates into CASQAGNYNEQFF. Variable domain in full (rest from reference TRBV19 and TRBJ2-1): DGGITQSPKYLFRKEGQNVTLSCEQNLNHDAMYWYRQDPGQGLRLIYYSQIVNDFQKGDIAEGYSVSREKKESFPLTVTSAQKNPTAFYLCASQAGNYNEQFFGPGTRLTVL.

This chain joins TRBV9 and TRBJ2-5; a weak D match, TRBD2 (6 bases). The V gene lost 3 bases and the J gene lost 1 base, with 16 bases spanning the gap. This CDR3 has 16 amino acids. The V gene's germline CDR1 is SGDLS and CDR2 YYNGEE. The CDR3: CASSEGTFKPQETQYF. The DNA of the CDR3 is TGTGCCAGCAGCGAGGGGACTTTCAAACCCCAAGAGACCCAGTACTTC.

Note on this clone: The junction and the germline gene differ at one end; a read error may be behind it. V usage is TRBV11-1 and J usage is TRBJ2-5; TRBD2 matches at 9 bases. CDR1 SGHAT and CDR2 FQDESV come from the germline V gene (reference sequence). The CDR3 loop spans 17 amino acids. This CDR3 reads CASGLDAGSGGFWTQYF. For the CDR3, the DNA is TGTGCCAGCGGCTTAGATGCAGGTAGCGGGGGTTTTTGGACCCAGTACTTC.

V gene TRBV7-9 combines with J gene TRBJ2-1; no clear D. There are 16 residues in the CDR3. Germline V gene sequence: CDR1 SEHNR, CDR2 FQNEAQ (reference sequence). Deletions cut 3 bases from V and 7 bases from J, with 19 bases between. The CDR3 nucleotides read TGTGCCAGCAGCTTTTCCTACCGAAGGTCTAAGAATGAGCAGTTCTTC. Protein sequence: CASSFSYRRSKNEQFF.

This sequence joins TRBV12-5 and TRBJ2-2, with no clear D. Between the trimmed V and J ends, which lost 1 base and 0 bases, there was a span of 12 bases. This CDR3 spans 17 amino acids. Germline CDR1 is LGHNT and CDR2 is FRNRAP. Written as DNA, the CDR3 is TGTGCTAGTGGTTTGGCTTTACTCCCCGCGAACACCGGGGAGCTGTTTTTT. It encodes CASGLALLPANTGELFF.

This clone was observed once. The chain links TRBV19 to TRBJ2-3; 8 positions match TRBD2. Germline trimming cut 2 bases from V and 3 bases from J; bases unmatched to any gene: 4. This CDR3 spans 15 amino acids. Germline loops: CDR1 LNHDA, CDR2 SQIVND (reference sequence). For the CDR3, the DNA is TGTGCCAGTAGTATACCGGGACTAGGAACAGATACGCAGTATTTT. It encodes CASSIPGLGTDTQYF.